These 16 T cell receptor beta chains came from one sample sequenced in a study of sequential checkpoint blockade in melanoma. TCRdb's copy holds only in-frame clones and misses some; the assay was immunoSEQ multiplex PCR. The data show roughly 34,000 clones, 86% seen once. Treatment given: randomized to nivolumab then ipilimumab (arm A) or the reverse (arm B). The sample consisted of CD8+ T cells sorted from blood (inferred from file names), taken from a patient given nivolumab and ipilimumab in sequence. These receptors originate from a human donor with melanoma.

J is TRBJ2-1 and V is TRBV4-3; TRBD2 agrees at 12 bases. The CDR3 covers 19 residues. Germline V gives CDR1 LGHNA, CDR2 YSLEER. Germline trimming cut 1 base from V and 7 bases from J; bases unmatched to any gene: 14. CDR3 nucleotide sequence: TGCGCCAGCAGCCAAGTTTCTAGCGGGGGGGCCGAGCTCGCGAATGAGCAGTTCTTC. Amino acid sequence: CASSQVSSGGAELANEQFF.

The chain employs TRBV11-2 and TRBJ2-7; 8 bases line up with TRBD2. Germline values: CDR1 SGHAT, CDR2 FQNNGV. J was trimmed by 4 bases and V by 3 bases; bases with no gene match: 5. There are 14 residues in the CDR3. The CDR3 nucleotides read TGTGCCAGCAGCTTGTCGGGAGGGTATTACGAGCAGTACTTC. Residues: CASSLSGGYYEQYF.

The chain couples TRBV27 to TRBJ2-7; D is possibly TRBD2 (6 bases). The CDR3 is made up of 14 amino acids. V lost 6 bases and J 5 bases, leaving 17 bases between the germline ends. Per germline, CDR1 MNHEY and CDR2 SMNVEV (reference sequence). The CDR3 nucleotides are TGTGCCAGCAGGGGGTGGGGGGACCATCACGAGCAGTACTTC. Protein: CASRGWGDHHEQYF.

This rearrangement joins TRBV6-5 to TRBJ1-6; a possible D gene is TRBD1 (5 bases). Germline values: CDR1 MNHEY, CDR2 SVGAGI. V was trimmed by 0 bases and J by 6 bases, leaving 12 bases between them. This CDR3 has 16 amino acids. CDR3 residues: CASSYSNAGINSPLHF. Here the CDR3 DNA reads TGTGCCAGCAGTTACTCGAATGCAGGGATTAATTCACCCCTCCACTTT.

CDR3 loop: CASSLAPGQAFYGYTF. CDR3 DNA: TGCGCCAGCAGCTTGGCCCCTGGACAGGCCTTCTATGGCTACACCTTC. The rearrangement joins TRBV5-1 to TRBJ1-2, with TRBD1 matching over 7 bases. The V and J ends lost 0 bases and 4 bases, in that order; junction bases with no gene match: 9. Per the germline V gene, CDR1 is SGHRS and CDR2 is YFSETQ. The CDR3 runs to 16 residues.

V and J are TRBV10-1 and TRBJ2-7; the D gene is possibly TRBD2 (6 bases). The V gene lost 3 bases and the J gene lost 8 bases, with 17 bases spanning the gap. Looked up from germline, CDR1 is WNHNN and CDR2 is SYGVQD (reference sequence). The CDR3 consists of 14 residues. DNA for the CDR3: TGCGCCAGCAGTGATTGGACTACGGGGGTGAAGCAGTACTTC. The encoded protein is CASSDWTTGVKQYF.

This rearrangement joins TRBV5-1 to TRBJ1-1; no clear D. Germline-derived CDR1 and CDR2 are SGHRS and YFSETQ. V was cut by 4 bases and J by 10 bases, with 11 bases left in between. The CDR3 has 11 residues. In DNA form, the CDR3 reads TGCGCCAGCAGCCCGAGCCCGGGAGCTTTCTTT. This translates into CASSPSPGAFF.

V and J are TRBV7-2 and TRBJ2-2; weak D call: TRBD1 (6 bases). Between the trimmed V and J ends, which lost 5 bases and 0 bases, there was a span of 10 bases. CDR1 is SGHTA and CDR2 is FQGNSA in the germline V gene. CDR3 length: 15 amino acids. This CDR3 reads CASSPGTTNTGELFF. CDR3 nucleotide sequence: TGTGCCAGCAGCCCCGGGACAACGAACACCGGGGAGCTGTTTTTT.

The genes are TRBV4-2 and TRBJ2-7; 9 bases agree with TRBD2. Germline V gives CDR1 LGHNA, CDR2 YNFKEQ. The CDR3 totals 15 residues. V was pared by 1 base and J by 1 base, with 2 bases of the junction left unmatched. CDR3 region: CASSQASGRSYEQYF. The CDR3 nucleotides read TGTGCCAGCAGCCAAGCGAGCGGGAGGTCCTACGAGCAGTACTTC.

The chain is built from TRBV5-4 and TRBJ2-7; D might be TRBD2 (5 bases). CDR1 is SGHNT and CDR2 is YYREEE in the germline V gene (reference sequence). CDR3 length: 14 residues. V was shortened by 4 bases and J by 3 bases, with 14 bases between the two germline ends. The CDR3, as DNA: TGTGCCAGCAGCATCCCCGGGGTAGACTACGAGCAGTACTTC. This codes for CASSIPGVDYEQYF.

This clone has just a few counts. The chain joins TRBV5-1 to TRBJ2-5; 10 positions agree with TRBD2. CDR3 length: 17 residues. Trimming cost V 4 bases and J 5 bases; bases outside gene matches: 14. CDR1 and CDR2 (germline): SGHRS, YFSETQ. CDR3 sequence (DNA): TGCGCCAGCAGCGTTCGGGGACTAGCGAGCGCCAGGGAGACCCAGTACTTC. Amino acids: CASSVRGLASARETQYF.

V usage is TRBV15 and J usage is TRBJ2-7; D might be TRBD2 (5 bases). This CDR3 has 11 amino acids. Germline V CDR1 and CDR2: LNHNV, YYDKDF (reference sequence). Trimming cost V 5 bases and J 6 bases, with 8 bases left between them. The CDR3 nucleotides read TGTGCCACCAGCGAACTAGGCGAGCAGTACTTC. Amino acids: CATSELGEQYF.

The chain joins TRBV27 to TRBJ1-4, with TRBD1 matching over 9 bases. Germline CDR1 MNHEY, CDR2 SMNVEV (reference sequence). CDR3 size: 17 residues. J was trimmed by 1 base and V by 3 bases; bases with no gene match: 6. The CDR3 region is CASSLEQGARTNEKLFF. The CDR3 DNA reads TGTGCCAGCAGTTTGGAACAGGGGGCTAGAACTAATGAAAAACTGTTTTTT.

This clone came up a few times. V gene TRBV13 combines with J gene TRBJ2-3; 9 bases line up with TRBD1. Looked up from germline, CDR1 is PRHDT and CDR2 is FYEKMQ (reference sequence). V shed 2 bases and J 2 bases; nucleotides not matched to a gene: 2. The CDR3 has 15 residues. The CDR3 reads CASSLLQGATDTQYF. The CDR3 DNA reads TGTGCCAGCAGCTTATTACAGGGGGCCACAGATACGCAGTATTTT.

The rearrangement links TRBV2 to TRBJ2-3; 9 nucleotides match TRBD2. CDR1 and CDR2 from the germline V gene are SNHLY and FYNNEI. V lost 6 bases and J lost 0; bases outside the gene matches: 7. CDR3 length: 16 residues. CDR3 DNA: TGTGCCAGCAGGCCAGGGACTAGCATGAGCACAGATACGCAGTATTTT. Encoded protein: CASRPGTSMSTDTQYF.

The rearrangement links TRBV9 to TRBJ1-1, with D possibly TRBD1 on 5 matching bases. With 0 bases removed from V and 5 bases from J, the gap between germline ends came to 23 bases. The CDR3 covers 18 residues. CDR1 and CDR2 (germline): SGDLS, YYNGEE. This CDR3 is CASSVAPGGVRVPTEAFF. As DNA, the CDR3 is TGTGCCAGCAGCGTAGCACCGGGGGGGGTTAGGGTACCGACTGAAGCTTTCTTT.